This TCR beta chain was captured in a study of blood T cell repertoires in COVID-19. On the study more broadly: In Cohort 3, a recovered donor had either two negative PCRs, clearance, or symptom resolution.

The table lists this clone with a count of one. Germline V CDR1 and CDR2: SEHNR, FQNEAQ (reference sequence). This CDR3 has 15 residues. The V end lost 5 bases, the J end lost 0 bases, and 11 bases lay between the germline ends. Clones were read by immunoSEQ multiplex PCR, and TCRdb kept only the in-frame ones, dropping some. The sample lists more than 120,000 clones, roughly 84% occurring once. The clonotype was recovered from a man aged 50 or older in a cohort exposed to, infected with or recovered from COVID-19 (not recorded which). Sequencing was done on a sample of PBMCs or T cells enriched from blood (not recorded which). This chain joins TRBV7-9 and TRBJ2-1; D is perhaps TRBD2 (7 bases). In DNA, the CDR3 is TGTGCCAGCAGCCAAGGGGGGGCCTCCTACAATGAGCAGTTCTTC. This encodes CASSQGGASYNEQFF.